This T cell receptor (beta chain) emerged from a study of blood T cell repertoires in COVID-19. For the study at large: The United States, Italy and Spain provided the acute and convalescent COVID-19 samples. PBMCs, B-cell-depleted T cells, or T cells were the source of the cDNA or gDNA that made up the material.

Trimming removed 4 bases from V and 4 bases from J; junction bases left unmatched: 12. Per the germline V gene, CDR1 is LNHDA and CDR2 is SQIVND (reference sequence). The CDR3 runs 16 residues. As processed by the authors: Amplified reference gene primers provided the basis for estimating nucleated cell counts. Using immunoSEQ multiplex PCR, the repertoire was profiled, and TCRdb retains in-frame clones only, with some absent. V and J calls and clone size are given by that table; D and trimming were obtained from the DNA. The data contain under 55,000 clones, roughly 85% of them singletons. Sequenced material: peripheral blood. This sequence joins TRBV19 and TRBJ1-2; TRBD1 agrees at 7 bases. This sequence was found in a man in his 70s with acute or convalescent COVID-19. In DNA, the CDR3 is TGTGCCAGTAGTACGACACAAGGGGGCGCGGGCTATGGCTACACCTTC. Its protein is CASSTTQGGAGYGYTF.